This T cell receptor (beta chain) originates from a study of a mutant IDH1 vaccine in newly diagnosed glioma. Study context: Vaccines were first given 4-6 weeks after radiotherapy alone, or with temozolomide cycles.

Notes on this clone: Its cognate antigen is unknown.

With 5 bases clipped from V and 2 bases from J, the junction kept 5 bases outside the gene matches. There are 15 residues in the CDR3. CDR1 and CDR2 from the germline V gene are SGHAT and FQNNGV. As for time point: week 5, during vaccination. Vaccination comprised doses that each held 300 ug of mutant IDH1 20-mer peptide, plus topical imiquimod. Donor diagnoses consisted of new WHO grade 3 or 4 IDH1-mutant, ATRX-lost astrocytomas. TCRdb keeps only in-frame clones here, not all; method: immunoSEQ multiplex PCR. The profile shows tens of thousands of clones, over 75% of them singletons. V is TRBV11-2 and J is TRBJ2-5, with TRBD2 matching 10 bases. The sequencing used PBMCs, collected from a glioma patient whose treatment included an IDH1 peptide vaccine. The receptor's source is a man aged 40-49 years with glioma. The CDR3 spells CASSRGTSDQETQYF. In DNA form, the CDR3 reads TGTGCCAGCAGCCGAGGGACTAGCGATCAAGAGACCCAGTACTTC.